This TCR beta chain was obtained from a study of control samples from healthy donors and cancer patients. Comments on this clone: Relative to the germline gene, one junction end is altered; a read error may explain this.

Data came from immunoSEQ multiplex PCR; TCRdb stores just in-frame clones and leaves some out. This sample carries 150,000 to 200,000 clones, around 89% of them seen once, and the ten largest clones take roughly 1.3%. The sample comprised blood. The origin of this receptor is a woman aged 45-65 years in good health.

The chain's CDR3 is CASSRGGSGNTTYF. The CDR3 region has the DNA TGTGCCAGCAGTAGGGGCGGCTCTGGAAACACCACATATTTT. This chain uses TRBV11-3 with TRBJ1-3; tentatively, D is TRBD1 (5 bases). This CDR3 contains 14 residues. The germline V gene has CDR1 SGHNT and CDR2 YENEEA.